Below are 19 T cell receptor beta chains sequenced from a single sample in a study of blood T cells in healthy people across ages. The use of a sample-barcoded 5' primer and a J-beta primer mix characterized a second PCR of roughly 7 to 11 cycles. TCRdb processed the 5' RACE reads anew with MiXCR; each CDR3 protein has one entry. The repertoire holds some 760,000 distinct CDR3 sequences, with 20% to 30% as singletons. The same sample was also studied in work on T cells of mothers and their children.

The sequenced sample consisted of blood. The receptor source for this set is a boy aged 10-17 years in good health.

This clonotype was counted a few times. The rearrangement uses TRBV7-9 and TRBJ2-7; 7 positions agree with TRBD1. From germline, CDR1 is SEHNR and CDR2 FQNEAQ (reference sequence). The CDR3 length is 15 residues. The trim removed 2 bases at V and 5 bases at J, leaving 9 bases unmatched. The CDR3 DNA sequence: TGTGCCAGCAGCTTACCTCAACAGGGGTTCAACGAGCAGTACTTC. Translation: CASSLPQQGFNEQYF.

This clonotype appeared a few times. The rearrangement joins TRBV7-2 to TRBJ2-7; 8 bases line up with TRBD1. Trimming at V came to 1 base and at J to 4 bases, leaving 9 bases not matched to a gene. The CDR3 covers 16 residues. Germline V lookup: CDR1 SGHTA, CDR2 FQGNSA. CDR3: CASSLGQGALLYEQYF. Here the CDR3 DNA reads TGTGCCAGCAGCTTAGGTCAGGGGGCGCTTCTGTACGAGCAGTACTTC.

This chain joins TRBV5-1 and TRBJ1-1; TRBD1 is a possible D gene (5 bases). There are 16 residues in the CDR3. CDR1 and CDR2 (germline): SGHRS, YFSETQ. V was clipped by 4 bases and J by 4 bases, with 20 bases between them. CDR3 sequence (DNA): TGCGCCAGCAGCACAGGACCGCTCGCACGCGGCACTGAAGCTTTCTTT. Residues: CASSTGPLARGTEAFF.

The rearrangement links TRBV4-3 to TRBJ2-5, with D possibly being TRBD1 (6 bases). The end of the DNA is better explained by TRBJ2-7, so the J call may be wrong. Germline loops: CDR1 LGHNA, CDR2 YSLEER. The CDR3 contains 14 residues. CDR3 region: CASSQDSRGYEQYF. The CDR3, as DNA: TGCGCCAGCAGCCAAGATTCCAGGGGTTACGAGCAGTACTTC.

The V gene is TRBV29-1, the J gene TRBJ2-5; no clear D. The end of the DNA fits TRBJ2-1 better, so the J call may be wrong. There are 11 residues in the CDR3. The germline V gene has CDR1 SQVTM and CDR2 ANQGSEA. This CDR3 reads CSGLRNNEQFF. CDR3 sequence (DNA): TGCAGCGGCCTGAGGAACAATGAGCAGTTCTTC.

The chain couples TRBV4-3 to TRBJ1-2, with TRBD1 identical over 11 bases. Trimming removed 4 bases from V and 8 bases from J; junction bases left unmatched: 9. CDR1 is LGHNA, CDR2 YSLEER, per germline. This CDR3 is built from 15 residues. The CDR3 region is CASSLDGQGARGYTF. DNA of the CDR3: TGCGCCAGCAGCCTAGATGGACAGGGGGCAAGGGGCTACACCTTC.

The chain links TRBV14 to TRBJ2-1; possible D gene TRBD2, 5 bases. The CDR3 spans 15 residues. Germline V gene data show CDR1 as SGHDN and CDR2 as FVKESK. V was pared by 4 bases and J by 3 bases, with 13 bases between. The CDR3 DNA sequence: TGTGCCAGCAGCCGGAGCCCGGGATACTACAATGAGCAGTTCTTC. This translates into CASSRSPGYYNEQFF.

The chain recombines TRBV27 with TRBJ2-3; D unclear. V was shortened by 0 bases and J by 4 bases, with 8 bases between the two germline ends. The CDR3 length is 14 residues. CDR1 and CDR2 (germline): MNHEY, SMNVEV (reference sequence). The CDR3 protein is CASSLSYPPDTQYF. The CDR3 DNA is TGTGCCAGCAGTTTATCTTACCCCCCAGATACGCAGTATTTT.

This rearrangement joins TRBV10-3 to TRBJ1-3, with unresolved D. CDR1 and CDR2 from the germline V gene are ENHRY and SYGVKD. V shed 2 bases and J shed 3 bases, with 2 bases lying between them. This CDR3 has 12 amino acids. CDR3 protein: CAISENGNTIYF. In nucleotides, the CDR3 is TGTGCCATCAGTGAGAATGGAAACACCATATATTTT.

Only a few counts were recorded for this clonotype. The V call is TRBV7-8, the J call TRBJ1-1, with a possible D match to TRBD1 (5 bases). Trimming left V 1 base short and J 1 base short, with 10 bases between. The CDR3 spans 15 residues. CDR1 and CDR2 (germline): SGHVS, FQNEAQ. The CDR3 nucleotides are TGTGCCAGCAGCTTAGTTCTGGGGGAGAACACTGAAGCTTTCTTT. It yields the protein CASSLVLGENTEAFF.

Concerning this clonotype: The CDR3 end shows no conserved phenylalanine or tryptophan, and so a read error is likely. The DNA is omitted, as the CDR3 cannot be located on it reliably, and the CDR3 follows TCRdb's listing. The rearrangement uses TRBV15 and TRBJ2-1. The CDR3 has 8 amino acids, counting both end residues. From germline, CDR1 is LNHNV and CDR2 YYDKDF (reference sequence). The CDR3 sequence is CATSRDRV.

This clonotype has a handful of counts. The chain joins TRBV20-1 to TRBJ2-5; TRBD2 matches 7 bases. The CDR3 length is 15 residues. Losses at the gene ends were 6 bases for V and 4 bases for J; bases not matched to a gene: 14. The germline V gene encodes CDR1 DFQATT and CDR2 SNEGSKA (reference sequence). The CDR3 loop reads CSAGWDAGVLETQYF. CDR3 sequence (DNA): TGCAGTGCGGGATGGGACGCGGGAGTTTTAGAGACCCAGTACTTC.

The J gene is TRBJ2-5, the V gene TRBV27; possibly TRBD2 for D (6 bases). V gave up 0 bases and J gave up 2 bases, with 10 bases separating them. Germline V CDR1 and CDR2: MNHEY, SMNVEV (reference sequence). This CDR3 comprises 15 residues. As DNA, the CDR3 is TGTGCCAGCAGTTTATCGTGGGGGAGGCAAGAGACCCAGTACTTC. Protein: CASSLSWGRQETQYF.

The chain carries TRBV27 and TRBJ2-1; the D call may be TRBD1 or TRBD2 (5 bases each). The last part of the DNA fits TRBJ2-7 better; the J call may be wrong. The germline gives CDR1 MNHEY, CDR2 SMNVEV (reference sequence). The CDR3 runs to 14 residues. CDR3 loop: CASRSRGLGYEQYF. The CDR3, as DNA: TGTGCCAGCAGATCCCGGGGCTTGGGCTACGAGCAGTACTTC.

The rearrangement joins TRBV6-4 to TRBJ2-7; D is undetermined. The CDR3 loop spans 13 amino acids. V dropped 0 bases and J dropped 6 bases, with 9 bases sitting between them. Germline loops: CDR1 MRHNA, CDR2 SNTAGT. CDR3 in DNA: TGTGCCAGCAGTGACTCGAACGGATCCGAGCAGTACTTC. Translation: CASSDSNGSEQYF.

J is TRBJ2-1 and V is TRBV5-1, with 8 bases that match TRBD2. The CDR3 runs to 16 residues. Germline V lookup: CDR1 SGHRS, CDR2 YFSETQ. The V segment lost 4 bases and the J segment 0 bases; nucleotides outside the gene matches: 6. The CDR3 protein is CASSTISGDSYNEQFF. DNA for the CDR3: TGCGCCAGCAGCACCATTAGCGGGGACTCCTACAATGAGCAGTTCTTC.

V usage is TRBV4-1 and J usage is TRBJ1-2, with 8 bases aligning to TRBD1. Germline assignment: CDR1 MGHRA and CDR2 YSYEKL. CDR3 length: 17 residues. J lost 0 bases, V lost 1 base, and 7 bases had no gene match. In DNA form, the CDR3 reads TGCGCCAGCAGCCAAGTCAATACAGGGGGAACTAACTATGGCTACACCTTC. Its protein product is CASSQVNTGGTNYGYTF.

This rearrangement joins TRBV7-9 to TRBJ2-5, with D possibly TRBD2 on 5 matching bases. Germline V gene sequence: CDR1 SEHNR, CDR2 FQNEAQ (reference sequence). This CDR3 comprises 17 residues. Between the trimmed V and J ends, which lost 2 bases and 2 bases, there was a span of 18 bases. In DNA, the CDR3 is TGTGCCAGCAGCTTAATAGGCCTAGCAGACTCACAAGAGACCCAGTACTTC. Its translation: CASSLIGLADSQETQYF.

The V and J genes are TRBV28 and TRBJ1-5, with D perhaps matching TRBD1 (6 bases). This CDR3 comprises 14 residues. V lost 3 bases and J 7 bases, leaving 13 bases between the germline ends. Germline CDR1 MDHEN, CDR2 SYDVKM. In DNA, the CDR3 is TGTGCCAGCAGTTTCTTCAGGGGCCAGCAGCCCCAGCATTTT. This encodes CASSFFRGQQPQHF.